Listed below are T cell receptor beta chains from one sample, sequenced in a study of blood T cells in healthy people across ages. TCRdb re-called the 5' RACE reads through MiXCR, storing one row per CDR3 protein. The sample lists 1.5 million to 2 million distinct CDR3 sequences; 25% to 30% were seen once. Sequencing used blood. These receptors all come from a woman in her 30s in good health. Both conserved end residues are part of each CDR3. Fields, in order: D gene, V gene, clone size, J gene, CDR3 protein, CDR3 DNA. D genes are given only for firm matches. Clone size is stated in some rows and not others, as once, few, many or a class when expanded.

d_call: -; v_call: TRBV11-2; clone_size: few; j_call: TRBJ1-2; cdr3_aa: CASSARVIGRSDGYTF; cdr3_nt: TGTGCCAGCAGCGCGAGAGTCATTGGCCGTTCGGATGGCTACACCTTC
d_call: -; v_call: TRBV20-1; clone_size: -; j_call: TRBJ1-1; cdr3_aa: CSARTRGQYTEAFF; cdr3_nt: TGCAGTGCTAGAACCCGGGGGCAGTACACTGAAGCTTTCTTT
d_call: -; v_call: TRBV19; clone_size: -; j_call: TRBJ2-2; cdr3_aa: CASSIAYTGELFF; cdr3_nt: TGTGCCAGTAGTATTGCGTACACCGGGGAGCTGTTTTTT
d_call: TRBD1; v_call: TRBV20-1; clone_size: few; j_call: TRBJ2-7; cdr3_aa: CSAPRQVTGGSGQYF; cdr3_nt: TGCAGTGCTCCCCGGCAGGTGACAGGGGGAAGCGGGCAGTACTTC
d_call: TRBD1; v_call: TRBV20-1; clone_size: -; j_call: TRBJ2-4; cdr3_aa: CSASPGYVRDRALQYF; cdr3_nt: TGCAGTGCCTCACCGGGGTATGTCCGGGACAGGGCCCTTCAGTACTTC
d_call: -; v_call: TRBV11-1; clone_size: -; j_call: TRBJ2-4; cdr3_aa: CASSAGQFNIRYF; cdr3_nt: TGTGCCAGCAGCGCCGGACAGTTCAACATTCGGTACTTC
d_call: -; v_call: TRBV4-2; clone_size: many; j_call: TRBJ2-1; cdr3_aa: CASSQDPADNNEQFF; cdr3_nt: TGTGCCAGCAGCCAAGATCCAGCGGACAACAATGAGCAGTTCTTC
d_call: TRBD1; v_call: TRBV3-1; clone_size: few; j_call: TRBJ1-4; cdr3_aa: CASSPLNRDRARLNEKLFF; cdr3_nt: TGTGCCAGCAGCCCACTTAACCGGGACAGGGCTCGACTAAATGAAAAACTGTTTTTT
d_call: TRBD1; v_call: TRBV5-1; clone_size: many; j_call: TRBJ1-1; cdr3_aa: CASSLQGEAFF; cdr3_nt: TGTGCCAGCAGCTTGCAGGGGGAGGCTTTCTTT
d_call: -; v_call: TRBV20-1; clone_size: -; j_call: TRBJ1-1; cdr3_aa: CSARDEGTLPNTEAFF; cdr3_nt: TGCAGTGCTAGAGATGAGGGGACTTTACCGAACACTGAAGCTTTCTTT
d_call: -; v_call: TRBV2; clone_size: few; j_call: TRBJ2-7; cdr3_aa: CASSEVAGFREQYF; cdr3_nt: TGTGCCAGCAGTGAAGTGGCAGGGTTCCGCGAGCAGTACTTC
d_call: -; v_call: TRBV7-8; clone_size: -; j_call: TRBJ2-2; cdr3_aa: CASSLALDGELFF; cdr3_nt: TGTGCCAGCAGCTTAGCGCTCGACGGGGAGCTGTTTTTT
d_call: TRBD1; v_call: TRBV5-5; clone_size: few; j_call: TRBJ1-2; cdr3_aa: CASSLGDSPSRYTF; cdr3_nt: TGTGCCAGCAGCTTGGGGGACAGCCCAAGTCGCTACACCTTC
d_call: -; v_call: TRBV27; clone_size: -; j_call: TRBJ2-3; cdr3_aa: CASSLGVGERTQYF; cdr3_nt: TGTGCCAGCAGTCTCGGGGTGGGCGAGCGTACGCAGTATTTT
d_call: -; v_call: TRBV7-2; clone_size: few; j_call: TRBJ2-5; cdr3_aa: CASSPWTVEETQYF; cdr3_nt: TGTGCCAGCAGCCCCTGGACAGTTGAGGAGACCCAGTACTTC
d_call: -; v_call: TRBV12-3/TRBV12-4; clone_size: few; j_call: TRBJ2-1; cdr3_aa: CATYSGLGESYNEQFF; cdr3_nt: TGTGCCACCTACAGCGGGCTTGGTGAGTCCTACAATGAGCAGTTCTTC